These 6 T cell receptor beta chains came from one sample sequenced in a study of control samples from healthy donors and cancer patients. Data came from immunoSEQ multiplex PCR; TCRdb stores just in-frame clones and leaves some out. The table includes more than 150,000 clones, roughly 91% detected once. Material for sequencing was blood. These receptors originate from a man aged 18 to 30 in good health.

The chain carries TRBV19 and TRBJ1-1; D remains unclear. Germline CDR1 is LNHDA and CDR2 is SQIVND (reference sequence). Between the trimmed V and J ends, which lost 7 bases and 0 bases, there was a span of 6 bases. This CDR3 has 12 amino acids. The CDR3 here is CASKDVNTEAFF. The CDR3 nucleotides are TGTGCCAGTAAAGACGTGAACACTGAAGCTTTCTTT.

The gene calls are TRBV6-5 and TRBJ1-1; D remains unclear. From germline, CDR1 is MNHEY and CDR2 SVGAGI. The CDR3 runs to 14 residues. V lost 4 bases to trimming and J lost 0 bases, with 9 bases between them. DNA of the CDR3: TGTGCCAGCAGTTTCTCCCAGATGAACACTGAAGCTTTCTTT. Amino acids: CASSFSQMNTEAFF.

By share, this clone counts as medium-sized. The chain recombines TRBV3-1 (or the pseudogene TRBV3-2) with TRBJ2-7; no definite D call. Trimming pared 5 bases from V and 6 bases from J, leaving 8 bases between. There are 11 residues in the CDR3. Germline V lookup: CDR1 LGHDT, CDR2 YNNKEL (reference sequence). In DNA, the CDR3 is TGTGCCAGCAGCGAGTGGGGCGAGCAGTACTTC. Its protein product is CASSEWGEQYF.

This chain uses TRBV5-1 with TRBJ1-4; 8 bases are shared with TRBD1. Trimming at V came to 2 bases and at J to 0 bases, leaving 15 bases not matched to a gene. CDR1 is SGHRS and CDR2 is YFSETQ in the germline V gene. The CDR3 covers 20 residues. The CDR3 region is CASSLGQGLGGIATNEKLFF. The CDR3 DNA is TGCGCCAGCAGCTTAGGACAGGGACTAGGGGGGATTGCAACTAATGAAAAACTGTTTTTT.

The chain employs TRBV5-1 and TRBJ2-2, with no clear D. V lost 2 bases and J 6 bases, leaving 8 bases between the germline ends. The V gene's germline CDR1 is SGHRS and CDR2 YFSETQ. CDR3 length: 13 residues. CDR3 amino acids: CASSFGASGELFF. The CDR3 DNA reads as TGCGCCAGCAGCTTCGGAGCGTCCGGGGAGCTGTTTTTT.

J is TRBJ2-5 and V is TRBV9; unclear D gene. CDR1 and CDR2 from the germline V gene are SGDLS and YYNGEE. Between the trimmed V and J ends, which lost 1 base and 5 bases, there was a span of 12 bases. This CDR3 has 14 residues. The CDR3 DNA is TGTGCCAGCAGCGTAATGGGCCTGGGGGAGACCCAGTACTTC. It yields the protein CASSVMGLGETQYF.